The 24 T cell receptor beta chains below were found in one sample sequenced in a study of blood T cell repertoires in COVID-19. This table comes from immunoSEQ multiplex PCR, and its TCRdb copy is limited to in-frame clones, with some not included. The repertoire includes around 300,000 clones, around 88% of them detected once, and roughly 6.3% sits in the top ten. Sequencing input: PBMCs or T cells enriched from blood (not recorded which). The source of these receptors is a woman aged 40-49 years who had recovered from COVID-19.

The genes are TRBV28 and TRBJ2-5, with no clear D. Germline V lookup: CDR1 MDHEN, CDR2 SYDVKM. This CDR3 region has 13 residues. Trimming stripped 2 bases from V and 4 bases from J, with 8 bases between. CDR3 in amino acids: CASSLGGGETQYF. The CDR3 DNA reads TGTGCCAGCAGTTTAGGCGGTGGAGAGACCCAGTACTTC. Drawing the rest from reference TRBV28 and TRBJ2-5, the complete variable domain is DVKVTQSSRYLVKRTGEKVFLECVQDMDHENMFWYRQDPGLGLRLIYFSYDVKMKEKGDIPEGYSVSREKKERFSLILESASTNQTSMYLCASSLGGGETQYFGPGTRLLVL.

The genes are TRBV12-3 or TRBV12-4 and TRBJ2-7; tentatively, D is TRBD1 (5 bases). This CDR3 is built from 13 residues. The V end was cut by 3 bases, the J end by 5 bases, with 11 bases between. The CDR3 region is CASSLARADEQYF. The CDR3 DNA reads TGTGCCAGCAGTTTGGCCAGGGCCGACGAGCAGTACTTC.

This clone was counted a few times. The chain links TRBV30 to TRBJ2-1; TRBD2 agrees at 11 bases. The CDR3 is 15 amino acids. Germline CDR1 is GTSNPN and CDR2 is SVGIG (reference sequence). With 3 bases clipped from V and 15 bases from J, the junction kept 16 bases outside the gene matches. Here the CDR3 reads CAWSNKGTSGHHGFF. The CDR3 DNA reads TGTGCCTGGAGCAATAAAGGGACTAGCGGACACCACGGGTTCTTC.

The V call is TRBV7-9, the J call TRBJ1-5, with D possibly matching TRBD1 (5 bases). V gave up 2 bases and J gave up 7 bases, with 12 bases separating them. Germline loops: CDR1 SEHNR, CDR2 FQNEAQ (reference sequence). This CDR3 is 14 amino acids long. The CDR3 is CASSLSGGGQPQHF. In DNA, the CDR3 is TGTGCCAGCAGCTTAAGCGGGGGAGGGCAGCCCCAGCATTTT.

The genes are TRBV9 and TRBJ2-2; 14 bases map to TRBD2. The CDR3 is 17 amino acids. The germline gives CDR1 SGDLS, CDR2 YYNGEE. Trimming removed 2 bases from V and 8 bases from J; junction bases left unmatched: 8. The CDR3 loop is CASSVTGTSGRGGELFF. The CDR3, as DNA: TGTGCCAGCAGCGTTACCGGGACTAGCGGGAGAGGTGGGGAGCTGTTTTTT.

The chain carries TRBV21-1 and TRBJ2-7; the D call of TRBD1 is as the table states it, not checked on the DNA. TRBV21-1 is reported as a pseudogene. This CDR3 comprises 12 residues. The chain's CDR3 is CAGYRESYEQYF. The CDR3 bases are TGTGCCGGCTACAGGGAGAGCTACGAGCAGTACTTC.

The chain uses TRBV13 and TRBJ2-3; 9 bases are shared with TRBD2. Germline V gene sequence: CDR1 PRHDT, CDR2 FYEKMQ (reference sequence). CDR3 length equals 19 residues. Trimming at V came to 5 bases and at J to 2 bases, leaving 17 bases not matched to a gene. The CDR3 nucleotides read TGTGCCAGCAGCACATATGCGGGAGGGGCCGCCTACCACACAGATACGCAGTATTTT. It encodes CASSTYAGGAAYHTDTQYF. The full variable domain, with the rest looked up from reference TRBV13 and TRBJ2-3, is AAGVIQSPRHLIKEKRETATLKCYPIPRHDTVYWYQQGPGQDPQFLISFYEKMQSDKGSIPDRFSAQQFSDYHSELNMSSLELGDSALYFCASSTYAGGAAYHTDTQYFGPGTRLTVL.

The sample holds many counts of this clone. CDR3 sequence reads: CASSLVPGGAYEQYF. Here the CDR3 DNA reads TGCGCCAGCAGCTTGGTGCCGGGAGGGGCCTACGAGCAGTACTTC. This chain uses TRBV5-1 with TRBJ2-7; 8 bases are a match to TRBD2. This CDR3 contains 15 residues. With V trimmed by 0 bases and J by 2 bases, 4 bases remained unmatched. Germline V gene sequence: CDR1 SGHRS, CDR2 YFSETQ. Full variable domain (rest looked up from reference TRBV5-1 and TRBJ2-7): KAGVTQTPRYLIKTRGQQVTLSCSPISGHRSVSWYQQTPGQGLQFLFEYFSETQRNKGNFPGRFSGRQFSNSRSEMNVSTLELGDSALYLCASSLVPGGAYEQYFGPGTRLTVT.

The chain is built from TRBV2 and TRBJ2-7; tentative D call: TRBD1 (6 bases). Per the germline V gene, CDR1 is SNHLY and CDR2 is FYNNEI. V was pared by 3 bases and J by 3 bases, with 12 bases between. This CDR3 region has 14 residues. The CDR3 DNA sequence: TGTGCCAGCAGTGATCGGGACACCCACTACGAGCAGTACTTC. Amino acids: CASSDRDTHYEQYF.

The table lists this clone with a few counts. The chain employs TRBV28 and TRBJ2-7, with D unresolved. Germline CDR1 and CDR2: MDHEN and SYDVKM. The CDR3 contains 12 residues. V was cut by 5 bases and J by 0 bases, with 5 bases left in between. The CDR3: CASSVFSYEQYF. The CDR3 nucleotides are TGTGCCAGCAGTGTCTTCTCCTACGAGCAGTACTTC. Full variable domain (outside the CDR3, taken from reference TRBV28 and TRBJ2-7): DVKVTQSSRYLVKRTGEKVFLECVQDMDHENMFWYRQDPGLGLRLIYFSYDVKMKEKGDIPEGYSVSREKKERFSLILESASTNQTSMYLCASSVFSYEQYFGPGTRLTVT.

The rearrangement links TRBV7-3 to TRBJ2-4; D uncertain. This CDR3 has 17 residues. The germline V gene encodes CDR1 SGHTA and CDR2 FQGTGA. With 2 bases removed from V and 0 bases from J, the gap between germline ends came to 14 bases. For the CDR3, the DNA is TGTGCCAGCAGCTTAGGGCCCAGTGCGAAAGCCAAAAACATTCAGTACTTC. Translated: CASSLGPSAKAKNIQYF.

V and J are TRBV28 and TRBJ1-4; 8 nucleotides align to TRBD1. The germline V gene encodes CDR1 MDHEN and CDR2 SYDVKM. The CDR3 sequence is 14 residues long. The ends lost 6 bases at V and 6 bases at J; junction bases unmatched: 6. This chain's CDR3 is CASRAQDRDEKLFF. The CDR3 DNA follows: TGTGCCAGCAGGGCGCAGGACAGGGATGAAAAACTGTTTTTT.

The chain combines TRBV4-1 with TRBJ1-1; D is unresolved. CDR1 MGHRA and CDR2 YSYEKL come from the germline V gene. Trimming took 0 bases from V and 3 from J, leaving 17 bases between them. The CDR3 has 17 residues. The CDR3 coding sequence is TGCGCCAGCAGCCAAGATTTTAGGAGGCGCGTGGACACTGAAGCTTTCTTT. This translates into CASSQDFRRRVDTEAFF.

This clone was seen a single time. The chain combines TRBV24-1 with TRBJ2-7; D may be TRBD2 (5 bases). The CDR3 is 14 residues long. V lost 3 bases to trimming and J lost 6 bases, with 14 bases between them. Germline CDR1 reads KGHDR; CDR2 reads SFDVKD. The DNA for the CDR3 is TGTGCCACCAGTGATCCGCGGGTTGTCGGCGAGCAGTACTTC. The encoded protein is CATSDPRVVGEQYF.

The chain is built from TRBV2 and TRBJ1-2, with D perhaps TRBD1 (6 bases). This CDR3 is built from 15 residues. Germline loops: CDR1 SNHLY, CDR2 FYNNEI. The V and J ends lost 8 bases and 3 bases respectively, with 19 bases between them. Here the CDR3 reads CASHTTGSSHYGYTF. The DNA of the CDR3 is TGTGCCAGCCACACGACAGGCTCATCACACTATGGCTACACCTTC.

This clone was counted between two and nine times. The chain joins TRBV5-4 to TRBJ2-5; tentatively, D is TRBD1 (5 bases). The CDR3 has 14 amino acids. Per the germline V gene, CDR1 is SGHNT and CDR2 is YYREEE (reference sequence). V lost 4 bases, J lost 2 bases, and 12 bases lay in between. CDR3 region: CASSIRQFQETQYF. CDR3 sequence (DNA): TGTGCCAGCAGCATTCGACAGTTTCAAGAGACCCAGTACTTC.

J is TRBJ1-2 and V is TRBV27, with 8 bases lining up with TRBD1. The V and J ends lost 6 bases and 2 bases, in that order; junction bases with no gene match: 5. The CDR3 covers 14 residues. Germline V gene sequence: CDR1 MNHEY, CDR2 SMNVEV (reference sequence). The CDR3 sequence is CASSTDRGNYGYTF. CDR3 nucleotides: TGTGCCAGCAGCACTGACAGGGGCAACTATGGCTACACCTTC.

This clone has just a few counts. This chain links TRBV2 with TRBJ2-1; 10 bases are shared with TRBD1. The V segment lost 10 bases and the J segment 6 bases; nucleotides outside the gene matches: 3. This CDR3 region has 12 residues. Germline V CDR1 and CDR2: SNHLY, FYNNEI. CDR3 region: CATRTGGNEQFF. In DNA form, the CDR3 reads TGTGCCACCAGGACAGGGGGCAATGAGCAGTTCTTC.

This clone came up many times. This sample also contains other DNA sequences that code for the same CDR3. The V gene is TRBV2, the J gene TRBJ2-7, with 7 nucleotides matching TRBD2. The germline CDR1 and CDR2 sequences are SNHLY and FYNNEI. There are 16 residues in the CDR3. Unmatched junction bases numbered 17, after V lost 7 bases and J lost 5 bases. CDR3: CASIGGWGSVYDEQYF. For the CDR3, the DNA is TGTGCCAGCATCGGGGGGTGGGGTTCCGTATACGACGAGCAGTACTTC.

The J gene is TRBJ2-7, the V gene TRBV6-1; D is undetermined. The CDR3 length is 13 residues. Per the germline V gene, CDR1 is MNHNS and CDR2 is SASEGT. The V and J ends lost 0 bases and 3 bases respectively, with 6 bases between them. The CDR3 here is CASSEAGHYEQYF. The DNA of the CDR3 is TGTGCCAGCAGTGAAGCGGGCCACTACGAGCAGTACTTC.

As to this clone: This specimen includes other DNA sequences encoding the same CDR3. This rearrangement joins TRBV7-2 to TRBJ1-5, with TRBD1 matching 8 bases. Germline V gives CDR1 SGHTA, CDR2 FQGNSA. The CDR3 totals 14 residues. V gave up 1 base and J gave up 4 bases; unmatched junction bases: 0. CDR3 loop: CASSLGQGNQPQHF. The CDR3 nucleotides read TGTGCCAGCAGCTTAGGACAGGGGAATCAGCCCCAGCATTTT.

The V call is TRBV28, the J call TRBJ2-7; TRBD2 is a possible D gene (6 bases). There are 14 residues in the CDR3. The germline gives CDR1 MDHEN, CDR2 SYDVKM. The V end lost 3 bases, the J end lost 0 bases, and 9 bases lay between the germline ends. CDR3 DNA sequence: TGTGCCAGCAGTTTTTTCGGGAGCTCCTACGAGCAGTACTTC. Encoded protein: CASSFFGSSYEQYF.

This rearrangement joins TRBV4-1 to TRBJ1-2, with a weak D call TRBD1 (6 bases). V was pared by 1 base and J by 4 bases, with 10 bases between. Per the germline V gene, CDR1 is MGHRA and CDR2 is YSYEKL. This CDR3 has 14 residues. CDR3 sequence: CASSQVLDSYGYTF. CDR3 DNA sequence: TGCGCCAGCAGCCAAGTTTTGGACAGCTATGGCTACACCTTC.

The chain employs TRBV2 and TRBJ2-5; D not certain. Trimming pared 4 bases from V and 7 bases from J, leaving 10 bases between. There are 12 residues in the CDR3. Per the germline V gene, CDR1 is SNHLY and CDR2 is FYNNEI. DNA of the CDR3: TGTGCCAGCAGTGTCGCGGCCGGGACCCAGTACTTC. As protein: CASSVAAGTQYF.